What follows are 7 T cell receptor beta chains derived from one specimen sequenced in a study of spatial heterogeneity in lung cancer. Indicated time point: sample taken at primary tumor resection. TCRdb reprocessed the 5' RACE reads with MiXCR, giving one entry per CDR3 protein. The repertoire consists of more than 35,000 distinct CDR3 sequences, with 5.2% occurring once and the leading ten covering roughly 25%. Sequences were derived from PBMCs, sampled at surgery. Receptor source: a female donor with early-stage non-small cell lung cancer.

This clonotype has ten or more counts. The V and J genes are TRBV7-2 and TRBJ2-1; TRBD2 aligns across 10 bases. This CDR3 has 14 residues. V gave up 5 bases and J gave up 13 bases; unmatched junction bases: 11. Germline V gene sequence: CDR1 SGHTA, CDR2 FQGNSA. The CDR3 spells CASSLYTLAGVQFF. The DNA of the CDR3 is TGTGCCAGCAGCCTATACACCCTAGCGGGGGTTCAGTTCTTC.

The V call is TRBV5-1, the J call TRBJ1-3; D unresolved. Germline loops: CDR1 SGHRS, CDR2 YFSETQ. The V gene lost 2 bases and the J gene lost 0 bases, with 6 bases spanning the gap. The CDR3 runs to 14 residues. As DNA, the CDR3 is TGCGCCAGCAGCTTACCAGCCTCTGGAAACACCATATATTTT. It translates to CASSLPASGNTIYF.

This clonotype was seen ten or more times. The chain employs TRBV5-6 and TRBJ1-5; D is ambiguous. Germline loops: CDR1 SGHDT, CDR2 YYEEEE. The CDR3 consists of 12 residues. The germline V and J ends were trimmed by 2 bases and 4 bases, with 4 bases remaining between them. CDR3 nucleotide sequence: TGTGCCAGCAGCTTTGGTAATCAGCCCCAGCATTTT. This codes for CASSFGNQPQHF.

There are many counts of this clonotype. V gene TRBV3-1 combines with J gene TRBJ2-3; D might be TRBD1 (6 bases). Germline V lookup: CDR1 LGHDT, CDR2 YNNKEL (reference sequence). The length of the CDR3 is 19 residues. Trimming pared 0 bases from V and 2 bases from J, leaving 21 bases between. Written as DNA, the CDR3 is TGTGCCAGCAGCCAAGATGAAGTGTTTGCGGCAGGGGCCACAGATACGCAGTATTTT. Its translation is CASSQDEVFAAGATDTQYF.

Comments on this clonotype: A read error is possible here, since a much larger clone lies one base away. The DNA of the CDR3 is TGCGCCTGCAGCTTTGTTAGCGGGCGCGAAAATGAGCAGTTCTTC. This translates into CACSFVSGRENEQFF. The J gene is TRBJ2-1, the V gene TRBV5-1; TRBD2 matches 7 bases. The CDR3 consists of 15 residues. CDR1 and CDR2 (germline): SGHRS, YFSETQ. Together with reference TRBV5-1 and TRBJ2-1, the CDR3 gives the full variable domain: KAGVTQTPRYLIKTRGQQVTLSCSPISGHRSVSWYQQTPGQGLQFLFEYFSETQRNKGNFPGRFSGRQFSNSRSEMNVSTLELGDSALYLCACSFVSGRENEQFFGPGTRLTVL.

The J gene is TRBJ2-7, the V gene TRBV11-3; either TRBD1 or TRBD2 may supply D (5 bases each). Germline-derived CDR1 and CDR2 are SGHNT and YENEEA. The CDR3 spans 13 residues. The germline V and J ends were trimmed by 0 bases and 5 bases, with 8 bases remaining between them. The CDR3 here is CASSLDGTDEQYF. The CDR3, as DNA: TGTGCCAGCAGCTTAGACGGGACCGACGAGCAGTACTTC.

This clonotype was detected ten times or more. The chain is built from TRBV6-6 and TRBJ2-3; 7 nucleotides match TRBD1. Germline CDR1 is MNHNY and CDR2 is SVGAGI (reference sequence). This CDR3 region has 15 residues. V was clipped by 2 bases and J by 0 bases; unmatched bases: 2. The CDR3 coding sequence is TGTGCCAGCAGTTACACGGACAGGAGCACAGATACGCAGTATTTT. As protein: CASSYTDRSTDTQYF.